This T cell receptor beta chain was found in a study of CD8+ T cells in alopecia areata (dated by TCRdb to about 2018). Turning to the overall study: The treated patients took part in an open-label pilot trial in which moderate-to-severe alopecia areata was treated with oral tofacitinib at 5 to 10 mg twice daily. Patients received tofacitinib for 6 to 18 months and were then followed off drug for 6 months to check for delayed response and recurrence. For the treated patients, the SALT score, which quantifies what percentage of scalp surface area is affected, served as the measure of disease severity. In both human patients and the C3H/HeJ mouse model, the study applied high-throughput TCRbeta sequencing to look at T cell clonal expansion in alopecia areata. Human TCRbeta sequencing covered scalp tissue and sorted CD4+ and CD8+ peripheral blood T cells from patchy and totalis/universalis alopecia areata patients and healthy controls. Biopsies were taken from tofacitinib-treated patients at baseline and at 4 and 24 weeks of treatment, and a later scalp biopsy was taken in several of the tofacitinib-treated patients. Clonality in the scalp was compared among normal scalp (n=4), patchy alopecia areata scalp (n=8), and alopecia totalis/universalis scalp (n=8). The RNA source kit depended on sample type: the PAXgene miRNA kit for fixed scalp, the miRNeasy kit for PBMCs, and the RNeasy kit for mouse skin. TCRbeta CDR3 regions were amplified by immunoSEQ multiplex PCR using 35 Vbeta forward and 13 Jbeta reverse primers. On the study overall, not on this receptor specifically: Because the treated cohort was small and had only one nonresponder, larger studies are needed to examine links between baseline CD8+ expansion and response. Compared with normal scalp, lesional scalp had higher clonality and more expanded CD8+ clones, particularly in alopecia totalis/universalis, a pattern that suggests antigenic drive. Shared TCR sequences between patients were less evident than in mice, which may be partly attributable to HLA diversity in the patient population. Tofacitinib significantly decreased scalp clonality and the number of expanded CD8+ clones among the top 100 scalp clones. Many expanded lesional clones were found to persist in scalp and blood during tofacitinib treatment, and relapse after treatment cessation may be partly explained by this persistence. Resident alphabeta T cells in normal human skin are also sequenced, complicating scalp TCR repertoire analysis, unlike mouse skin dominated by gammadelta T cells.

This clone was recorded a few times. The antigen this receptor binds is unknown. No quality values exist for individual bases; no much larger clone is one base distant. Libraries came from the immunoSEQ multiplex PCR assay. For TCR sequencing, RNA was extracted from every sample and reverse transcribed into cDNA to serve as template. First-strand cDNA was synthesized using SuperScript III with a 2:1 mix of oligo-dT and random hexamers. Amplification bias was assessed with a synthetic immune receptor repertoire, and residual bias was removed computationally. Concerning the study's data processing: Raw reads were preprocessed for error removal, and CDR3 was defined according to IMGT conventions as running from the conserved cysteine to phenylalanine. Clonality was computed by normalizing Shannon entropy by log2 of the number of productive unique TCRs and subtracting the result from 1. Whether each scalp clone was CD4 or CD8 was inferred by checking scalp TCRbeta sequences against the CD4 and CD8 repertoires from sorted blood. What TCRdb holds here is the immuneACCESS table cut down to in-frame rearrangements. Part of the clones is not present; checked against another copy, under half of the missing clones reflect an unresolved V gene, and the others are unexplained. V, J and clone size reflect that table, while D and trimming were determined from the DNA. In this sample the table shows some 100,000 clones, about 40% of which occur a single time. Roughly 18% of the sample rests with the top ten.

According to the study, the label for this sample's time point signals: around 22 weeks on oral tofacitinib. Per the publication, the treatment or condition label means: oral pan-JAK inhibitor, 5-10 mg twice daily. Lesional scalp punch biopsies and peripheral blood were collected from alopecia areata patients. After PBMCs were isolated by density centrifugation and stained for CD3, CD4 and CD8, a FACSAria was used to sort CD4+ and CD8+ T cells. The sequences come from CD8+ T cells sorted from blood, collected at week 24, from a patient treated with tofacitinib. The sequence was obtained from a human donor with alopecia areata.

The encoded CDR3 is CSVLGYSGANVLTF. The DNA sequence follows: TGCAGCGTCCTAGGGTACTCTGGGGCCAACGTCCTGACTTTC. Rearrangement joined TRBV29-1 to TRBJ2-6; the D segment cannot be called with confidence. From its cysteine to its phenylalanine, the CDR3 spans 14 amino acids. CDR3 DNA only is kept here, 42 bases in frame from base 1. The CDR1 and CDR2 encoded by the germline V gene are SQVTM and ANQGSEA. The V and J ends are trimmed by 6 bases and 0 bases, leaving 9 bases between them. Full variable domain (CDR3 extended with the reference TRBV29-1 and TRBJ2-6 proteins): SAVISQKPSRDICQRGTSLTIQCQVDSQVTMMFWYRQQPGQSLTLIATANQGSEATYESGFVIDKFPISRPNLTFSTLTVSNMSPEDSSIYLCSVLGYSGANVLTFGAGSRLTVL.